The subject of this entry is one T cell receptor beta chain. This clone has a handful of counts. Its recognized antigen is unknown. Base-call qualities are not available, and no considerably larger clone is one nucleotide away. Relative to germline, V is missing 2 bases and J is missing 2 bases, with 6 bases of the junction outside any gene match. Inclusive of the bounding cysteine and phenylalanine, the CDR3 is 15 residues long. The kept DNA is CDR3 alone, 45 bases in frame from the first base. The germline V gene specifies SGHDT as CDR1 and YYEEEE as CDR2. This sample was included in a study of OX40 agonist ivuxolimab in advanced cancers. For the study in its entirety: The costimulatory receptor OX40 (CD134) was targeted by ivuxolimab, a fully human IgG2 agonistic monoclonal antibody. Of the approximately 54 patients in dose escalation, 19 had hepatocellular carcinoma, about 15 had melanoma, 9 had renal cell carcinoma and 9 had head and neck cancer. A male proportion of around 81% and a mean age of roughly 58 years, ranging from 23 to 79, were recorded for the dose-escalation cohort. The monotherapy dose-escalation portion (N ≈ 57 patients) of the phase I ivuxolimab trial is reported in the paper. Intravenous ivuxolimab was administered to patients every 2 weeks at six dose levels: 0.01, 0.1, 0.3, 1.5, 3 and 10 mg/kg. The point of sequencing TCRbeta in the periphery was to test whether ivuxolimab changed TCR sequence diversity and drove clonal T-cell expansion. Patients were allowed to have had prior anti-PD-1, anti-PD-L1 or anti-CTLA-4 therapy, and 40% of the dose-escalation patients had been treated with checkpoint inhibitors. Partial responses occurred in three dose-escalation patients: two with cutaneous melanoma and one with hepatocellular carcinoma. The study at large found these results: At doses of 0.1 to 3.0 mg/kg, clonal expansion of both CD4+ and CD8+ T cells in blood was seen between baseline and week 6. In the 0.1-3.0 mg/kg groups, partial responders were among the patients with the lowest normalized peripheral clonal expansion, particularly in CD8+ T cells. Which antigens the clonally expanded peripheral T cells were specific for was not determined. After ivuxolimab, more expanded clones were found on average in CD8+ T cells than in CD4+ T cells. Low levels of normalized T-cell clonal expansion were also shown by some nonresponding patients.

The trial excluded patients who had a history of autoimmune disease or who were on systemic immunosuppression. Peripheral blood for TCR sequencing was collected from all dose cohorts at baseline, on cycle 4 day 1, and on cycle 7 day 1. Samples were obtained from an open-label, multicenter, first-in-human phase I dose-escalation trial of ivuxolimab. Adults with locally advanced or metastatic melanoma, renal cell, hepatocellular, or head and neck squamous cell carcinoma were enrolled in the trial. CD4+ and CD8+ T cells were sorted separately from peripheral blood before TCR sequencing. To sequence the TCRbeta CDR3 region, genomic DNA was isolated from the sorted cells. The immunoSEQ Assay was used for sequencing of TCRbeta CDR3 regions. The immuneACCESS repertoire file appears here via TCRdb, limited to in-frame rearrangements. These files lack a portion of the clones; in checked studies, under half of the deficit traces to unresolved V genes, and the cause of the others is not known. The sample table lists about 61,000 clones, about four fifths of them with a count of one. More than 0.4% of the sample comes from the top ten.

The material was CD4+ or CD8+ T cells sorted from blood, obtained in a trial of the OX40 agonist ivuxolimab. The V gene is TRBV5-6 and the J gene is TRBJ2-7, with TRBD1 identical over 8 junction bases. This clonotype originated in an adult with an advanced solid tumor such as melanoma, head and neck, liver or kidney cancer. The nucleotides read TGTGCCAGCAGCTTACGCAGGGGGCTTACCTACGAGCAGTACTTC. This encodes CASSLRRGLTYEQYF.